The 2 T cell receptor beta chains presented below share a single source sample, sequenced in a study of blood T cell repertoires in COVID-19. Using immunoSEQ multiplex PCR, the repertoire was profiled, and TCRdb retains in-frame clones only, with some absent. Of about 280,000 clones in the sample, roughly 85% were seen once. Sequencing used peripheral blood. These receptors were obtained from a man aged 45 to 65 with active or convalescent COVID-19.

The chain employs TRBV5-1 and TRBJ1-1; 10 nucleotides align to TRBD1. CDR1 and CDR2 (germline): SGHRS, YFSETQ. CDR3 length: 16 amino acids. V gave up 3 bases and J gave up 1 base; unmatched junction bases: 6. The CDR3 nucleotides read TGCGCCAGCAGCTCATTACGGACAGGGGGGAACACTGAAGCTTTCTTT. This gives the protein CASSSLRTGGNTEAFF.

The chain carries TRBV20-1 and TRBJ1-4; possible D gene TRBD1, 6 bases. V was trimmed by 5 bases and J by 8 bases, leaving 9 bases between them. CDR3 length: 11 amino acids. Germline CDR1 DFQATT, CDR2 SNEGSKA (reference sequence). This CDR3 reads CSAYRAEKLFF. Here the CDR3 DNA reads TGCAGTGCTTACAGGGCAGAAAAACTGTTTTTT.